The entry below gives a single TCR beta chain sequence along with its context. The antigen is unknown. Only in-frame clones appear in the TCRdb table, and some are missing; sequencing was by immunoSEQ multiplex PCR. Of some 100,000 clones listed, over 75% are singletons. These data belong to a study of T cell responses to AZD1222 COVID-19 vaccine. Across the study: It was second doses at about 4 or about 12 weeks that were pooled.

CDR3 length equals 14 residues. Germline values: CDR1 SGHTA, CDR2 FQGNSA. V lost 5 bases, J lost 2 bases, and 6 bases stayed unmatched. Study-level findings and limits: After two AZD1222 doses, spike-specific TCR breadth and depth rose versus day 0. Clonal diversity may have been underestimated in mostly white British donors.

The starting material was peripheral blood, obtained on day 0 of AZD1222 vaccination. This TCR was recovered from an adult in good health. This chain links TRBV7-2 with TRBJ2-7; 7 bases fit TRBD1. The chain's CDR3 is CASSAHRGTYEQYF. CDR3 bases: TGTGCCAGCAGCGCCCACAGGGGAACCTACGAGCAGTACTTC.